A single sample gave rise to the 30 T cell receptor beta chains below, sequenced in a study of cytomegalovirus exposure and HLA in healthy donors. It was with 60 Vbeta and 13 Jbeta primers that the PCR ran. Generated by immunoSEQ multiplex PCR, the TCRdb table keeps only in-frame clones and is missing some. The sample carries 60,000 to 75,000 clones, about two thirds recorded once. Sequencing was done on a sample of PBMCs. Every receptor here comes from a woman aged 40 to 55 in good health and CMV-seropositive.

J is TRBJ2-7 and V is TRBV18; D might be TRBD2 (5 bases). V was clipped by 6 bases and J by 5 bases, with 11 bases between them. Germline-derived CDR1 and CDR2 are KGHSH and LQKENI. This CDR3 is 12 amino acids long. The chain's CDR3 is CASSNQRNEQYF. CDR3 bases: TGTGCCAGCTCCAACCAGCGGAACGAGCAGTACTTC. Using reference TRBV18 and TRBJ2-7 for the parts outside the CDR3, the full variable domain is NAGVMQNPRHLVRRRGQEARLRCSPMKGHSHVYWYRQLPEEGLKFMVYLQKENIIDESGMPKERFSAEFPKEGPSILRIQQVVRGDSAAYFCASSNQRNEQYFGPGTRLTVT.

In its sample, this clone was seen once. J is TRBJ2-7 and V is TRBV6-5; possibly TRBD2 for D (6 bases). V was trimmed by 0 bases and J by 2 bases, leaving 14 bases between them. The germline V gene has CDR1 MNHEY and CDR2 SVGAGI. The length of the CDR3 is 16 residues. Here the CDR3 reads CASSYSGGGLTYEQYF. The DNA of the CDR3 is TGTGCCAGCAGTTACTCGGGTGGAGGGTTAACCTACGAGCAGTACTTC.

V and J are TRBV11-3 and TRBJ2-1; 9 nucleotides agree with TRBD1. There are 15 residues in the CDR3. In germline, CDR1 is SGHNT, CDR2 YENEEA. The J segment lost 2 bases and the V segment lost 5 bases, leaving 4 bases of the junction unmatched. The CDR3 DNA sequence: TGTGCCAGCAGCCCAGGACAGGGGACCTACAATGAGCAGTTCTTC. This encodes CASSPGQGTYNEQFF.

The rearrangement uses TRBV11-2 and TRBJ1-4, with 7 bases matching TRBD1. The CDR3 runs 14 residues. Trimming cost V 5 bases and J 5 bases; bases outside gene matches: 5. Germline V gene lookup returns CDR1 SGHAT and CDR2 FQNNGV. The CDR3 reads CASSLGQPNEKLFF. Here the CDR3 DNA reads TGTGCCAGCAGCCTGGGACAGCCGAATGAAAAACTGTTTTTT.

This clone has more than one count but fewer than ten. The chain links TRBV2 to TRBJ1-2; D uncertain. Germline lookup yields CDR1 SNHLY and CDR2 FYNNEI. This CDR3 comprises 12 residues. Deletions cut 8 bases from V and 4 bases from J, with 11 bases between. CDR3 nucleotide sequence: TGTGCCAGCGGTGTGCTGCGCTATGGCTACACCTTC. It specifies CASGVLRYGYTF. Together with reference TRBV2 and TRBJ1-2, the CDR3 gives the full variable domain: EPEVTQTPSHQVTQMGQEVILRCVPISNHLYFYWYRQILGQKVEFLVSFYNNEISEKSEIFDDQFSVERPDGSNFTLKIRSTKLEDSAMYFCASGVLRYGYTFGSGTRLTVV.

The rearrangement uses TRBV11-2 and TRBJ2-7, with 7 positions matching TRBD2. From germline, CDR1 is SGHAT and CDR2 FQNNGV. This CDR3 is built from 15 residues. The ends lost 4 bases at V and 2 bases at J; junction bases unmatched: 8. The CDR3 DNA reads as TGTGCCAGCAGCTCCCTCGGGACTACGACCTACGAGCAGTACTTC. Encoded protein: CASSSLGTTTYEQYF.

This clone appeared a few times. This chain connects TRBV18 to TRBJ1-2; possibly TRBD1 for D (6 bases). Germline CDR1 is KGHSH and CDR2 is LQKENI. V was trimmed by 3 bases and J by 5 bases, leaving 16 bases between them. This CDR3 contains 15 residues. DNA for the CDR3: TGTGCCAGCTCACCTGAGTGGACAGAAGGTTATGGCTACACCTTC. This encodes CASSPEWTEGYGYTF. The variable domain in full, completed from reference TRBV18 and TRBJ1-2, reads NAGVMQNPRHLVRRRGQEARLRCSPMKGHSHVYWYRQLPEEGLKFMVYLQKENIIDESGMPKERFSAEFPKEGPSILRIQQVVRGDSAAYFCASSPEWTEGYGYTFGSGTRLTVV.

The CDR3 DNA is TGCGCCAGCACCGTGGACGGGGGGCCCCCTCGCGAGCAGTACTTC. Translated, it gives CASTVDGGPPREQYF. The rearrangement links TRBV5-1 to TRBJ2-7; weak D call: TRBD2 (7 bases). Germline-derived CDR1 and CDR2 are SGHRS and YFSETQ. The CDR3 runs to 15 residues. V lost 6 bases and J 6 bases, leaving 22 bases between the germline ends.

The rearrangement uses TRBV5-1 and TRBJ1-6; 8 bases fit TRBD1. The junction had 10 bases not matched to a gene; V was cut back by 4 bases and J by 13 bases. CDR1 is SGHRS and CDR2 is YFSETQ in the germline V gene. CDR3 length: 14 residues. CDR3 in amino acids: CASSPTGTGSPLHF. DNA of the CDR3: TGCGCCAGCAGCCCGACCGGGACAGGCTCTCCCCTCCACTTT.

The rearrangement joins TRBV5-1 to TRBJ2-6; 12 nucleotides agree with TRBD2. The J segment lost 2 bases and the V segment lost 4 bases, leaving 4 bases of the junction unmatched. The CDR3 runs 17 residues. Looked up from germline, CDR1 is SGHRS and CDR2 is YFSETQ. CDR3 sequence reads: CASSELAGGAGANVLTF. The CDR3 DNA follows: TGCGCCAGCAGCGAACTAGCGGGGGGTGCTGGGGCCAACGTCCTGACTTTC.

A single count supports this clone. The J gene is TRBJ2-2, the V gene TRBV7-9; 11 bases fit TRBD2. The germline gives CDR1 SEHNR, CDR2 FQNEAQ (reference sequence). CDR3 length: 15 residues. Losses at the gene ends were 5 bases for V and 6 bases for J; bases not matched to a gene: 5. The CDR3 coding sequence is TGTGCCAGCAGCACCCGACTAGCGGGGCCCGGGGAGCTGTTTTTT. This translates into CASSTRLAGPGELFF.

The table lists this clone with a count of one. V usage is TRBV30 and J usage is TRBJ1-5; TRBD1 might be the D (6 bases). The CDR3 has 12 amino acids. Germline CDR1 and CDR2: GTSNPN and SVGIG (reference sequence). Between the trimmed V and J ends, which lost 2 bases and 6 bases, there was a span of 8 bases. CDR3 DNA: TGTGCCTGGAGTTTACAGGGTCAGCCCCAGCATTTT. This translates into CAWSLQGQPQHF. Together with reference TRBV30 and TRBJ1-5, the CDR3 gives the full variable domain: SQTIHQWPATLVQPVGSPLSLECTVEGTSNPNLYWYRQAAGRGLQLLFYSVGIGQISSEVPQNLSASRPQDRQFILSSKKLLLSDSGFYLCAWSLQGQPQHFGDGTRLSIL.

The rearrangement links TRBV21-1 to TRBJ2-7; the DNA was not compared with TRBD1, the D call given in the table. TRBV21-1 is deemed a pseudogene. The CDR3 sequence is 16 residues long. The DNA of the CDR3 is TGTGCCAGCAGCAGAGGACACACACCCCTCCCTTACGAGCAGTACTTC. This gives the protein CASSRGHTPLPYEQYF.

The chain couples TRBV18 to TRBJ2-1, with 10 bases identical to TRBD1. Germline V gene lookup returns CDR1 KGHSH and CDR2 LQKENI. V lost 3 bases, J lost 9 bases, and 11 bases stayed unmatched. The CDR3 has 16 residues. The CDR3 region has the DNA TGTGCCAGCTCACCTTCTCAGACAGGGGGCCGGGGTGAGCAGTTCTTC. Encoded protein: CASSPSQTGGRGEQFF.

This clone was seen just once. The chain employs TRBV7-7 and TRBJ1-5; 8 bases fit TRBD1. This CDR3 is 14 amino acids long. Germline V gene lookup returns CDR1 SSHAT and CDR2 FNYEAQ (reference sequence). The ends lost 5 bases at V and 2 bases at J; junction bases unmatched: 2. DNA for the CDR3: TGTGCCAGCAGCCAGACAGGGGGCAATCAGCCCCAGCATTTT. This codes for CASSQTGGNQPQHF. The entire variable domain, with the rest obtained from reference TRBV7-7 and TRBJ1-5, is as follows: GAGVSQSPRYKVTKRGQDVTLRCDPISSHATLYWYQQALGQGPEFLTYFNYEAQPDKSGLPSDRFSAERPEGSISTLTIQRTEQRDSAMYRCASSQTGGNQPQHFGDGTRLSIL.

V gene TRBV27 combines with J gene TRBJ2-7; perhaps TRBD2 as D (5 bases). V gave up 5 bases and J gave up 6 bases, with 17 bases separating them. Per the germline V gene, CDR1 is MNHEY and CDR2 is SMNVEV (reference sequence). The CDR3 covers 14 residues. CDR3 nucleotides: TGTGCCAGCAGTCCACCGGGAAAATCAGCCGAGCAGTACTTC. Encoded protein: CASSPPGKSAEQYF.

The rearrangement joins TRBV2 to TRBJ1-2; D remains unclear. CDR1 SNHLY and CDR2 FYNNEI come from the germline V gene. Between the trimmed V and J ends, which lost 7 bases and 7 bases, there was a span of 16 bases. The CDR3 is 13 residues long. CDR3 DNA sequence: TGTGCCAGCACACGAGGCCGTGGCGTTGGCTACACCTTC. It specifies CASTRGRGVGYTF.

This chain connects TRBV9 to TRBJ2-3; D gene uncertain. V gave up 0 bases and J gave up 1 base, with 9 bases separating them. The germline gives CDR1 SGDLS, CDR2 YYNGEE. This CDR3 comprises 15 residues. DNA of the CDR3: TGTGCCAGCAGCGTAGGTCAGGTTCGCACAGATACGCAGTATTTT. Protein sequence: CASSVGQVRTDTQYF.

The chain joins TRBV2 to TRBJ2-7; 9 nucleotides align to TRBD1. The junction had 10 bases not matched to a gene; V was cut back by 6 bases and J by 4 bases. The germline V gene encodes CDR1 SNHLY and CDR2 FYNNEI. The CDR3 runs to 15 residues. CDR3 bases: TGTGCCAGCAGATGGACAGGGGCCCGGGGATACGAGCAGTACTTC. Encoded protein: CASRWTGARGYEQYF.

The V call is TRBV5-4, the J call TRBJ1-2; TRBD1 is a possible D gene (6 bases). Germline V lookup: CDR1 SGHNT, CDR2 YYREEE (reference sequence). Trimming cost V 9 bases and J 4 bases, with 19 bases left between them. The CDR3 consists of 14 residues. CDR3 amino acids: CATRGKGGGYGYTF. The CDR3 nucleotides read TGTGCCACCCGCGGGAAGGGGGGGGGCTATGGCTACACCTTC. Combining the CDR3 with reference TRBV5-4 and TRBJ1-2 gives the whole variable domain ETGVTQSPTHLIKTRGQQVTLRCSSQSGHNTVSWYQQALGQGPQFIFQYYREEENGRGNFPPRFSGLQFPNYSSELNVNALELDDSALYLCATRGKGGGYGYTFGSGTRLTVV.

This chain connects TRBV5-1 to TRBJ2-3, with 7 nucleotides matching TRBD1. From germline, CDR1 is SGHRS and CDR2 YFSETQ. The CDR3 spans 15 residues. The V and J ends lost 5 bases and 0 bases, in that order; junction bases with no gene match: 6. CDR3 in amino acids: CASSGQGQSTDTQYF. The CDR3 DNA sequence: TGCGCCAGCAGTGGTCAGGGACAGAGCACAGATACGCAGTATTTT.

J is TRBJ2-1 and V is TRBV19; D uncertain. Germline V gives CDR1 LNHDA, CDR2 SQIVND (reference sequence). The V gene lost 4 bases and the J gene lost 4 bases, with 11 bases spanning the gap. This CDR3 has 14 residues. The DNA of the CDR3 is TGTGCCAGTAGTAGTCCCAGGATTTACAATGAGCAGTTCTTC. Its protein product is CASSSPRIYNEQFF.

The chain has TRBV4-1 and TRBJ1-5, with D possibly matching TRBD1 (6 bases). With 1 base removed from V and 5 bases from J, the gap between germline ends came to 9 bases. This CDR3 region has 14 residues. Germline CDR1 MGHRA, CDR2 YSYEKL. In DNA form, the CDR3 reads TGCGCCAGCAGCCAAGGAGGGGGTTATCAGCCCCAGCATTTT. Protein sequence: CASSQGGGYQPQHF.

J is TRBJ2-1 and V is TRBV7-9; 7 bases agree with TRBD2. V was clipped by 4 bases and J by 3 bases; unmatched bases: 9. Per germline, CDR1 SEHNR and CDR2 FQNEAQ (reference sequence). This CDR3 is built from 16 residues. This chain's CDR3 is CASSYGTGTIYNEQFF. For the CDR3, the DNA is TGTGCCAGCAGCTATGGGACCGGGACTATCTACAATGAGCAGTTCTTC.

J is TRBJ1-2 and V is TRBV6-1; TRBD1 is a possible D gene (5 bases). CDR1 is MNHNS, CDR2 SASEGT, per germline. The CDR3 consists of 12 residues. V was shortened by 2 bases and J by 8 bases, with 9 bases between the two germline ends. CDR3 nucleotides: TGTGCCAGCAGTGAACGGGCAGGGGGCTACACCTTC. Its protein product is CASSERAGGYTF.

The chain is built from TRBV6-5 and TRBJ1-2; D ambiguous. This CDR3 is built from 14 residues. The V end lost 11 bases, the J end lost 2 bases, and 18 bases lay between the germline ends. Germline values: CDR1 MNHEY, CDR2 SVGAGI. The CDR3 sequence is CAGPGAGMNYGYTF. The CDR3 bases are TGTGCCGGCCCTGGAGCGGGGATGAACTATGGCTACACCTTC.

J is TRBJ1-2 and V is TRBV21-1. TRBV21-1 counts as a pseudogene. The CDR3 is 8 amino acids. CDR3 amino acids: CASYGYTF. CDR3 DNA sequence: TGTGCCTCTTATGGCTACACCTTC.

This chain links TRBV9 with TRBJ2-3, with 13 bases that match TRBD2. Germline assignment: CDR1 SGDLS and CDR2 YYNGEE. With V trimmed by 3 bases and J by 4 bases, 5 bases remained unmatched. The length of the CDR3 is 16 residues. The chain's CDR3 is CASSASGLAGSDTQYF. CDR3 sequence (DNA): TGTGCCAGCAGCGCATCGGGACTAGCGGGGTCAGATACGCAGTATTTT.

J is TRBJ2-5 and V is TRBV7-2, with 8 bases that match TRBD2. In germline, CDR1 is SGHTA, CDR2 FQGNSA. The CDR3 is 17 amino acids. J gave up 4 bases and V 1 base, and 11 bases lay outside the gene matches. This CDR3 is CASSLDGTSWLGETQYF. The CDR3 region has the DNA TGTGCCAGCAGCTTAGACGGGACTAGTTGGTTAGGAGAGACCCAGTACTTC.

The gene calls are TRBV4-1 and TRBJ2-5; D is unclear. The length of the CDR3 is 15 residues. Per germline, CDR1 MGHRA and CDR2 YSYEKL. Trimming pared 1 base from V and 2 bases from J, leaving 11 bases between. As DNA, the CDR3 is TGCGCCAGCAGCCAAGGTTTCTCGGTACAAGAGACCCAGTACTTC. Its translation: CASSQGFSVQETQYF.